The present entry profiles one TCR beta chain with its context. The antigen is undetermined. These data are taken from a study of cytomegalovirus exposure and HLA in healthy donors. Study summary: An early data release held some 85 million unique TCRs from HLA-typed donors. Whole-study findings and limits: No immune exposure information besides CMV serostatus was available. The authors later found most CMV-associated TCR beta chains appeared HLA-restricted.

The PCR ran on 60 Vbeta and 13 Jbeta primers. Authors' processing steps: Approximately 12 million of some 80 million unique TCR beta chains were shared, per a later count. The method was immunoSEQ multiplex PCR; TCRdb's version includes in-frame clones alone and lacks a portion of them. The DNA was the basis for D and trimming; V, J and clone size are from that table. Among 110,000 or so clones listed, 60% to 85% were seen once. The length of the CDR3 is 14 residues. The germline gives CDR1 SNHLY, CDR2 FYNNEI. V was clipped by 3 bases and J by 8 bases; unmatched bases: 3. V and J are TRBV2 and TRBJ1-6; 8 nucleotides align to TRBD1. Sequences were obtained from PBMCs. This clonotype originated in a male donor in good health and CMV-seronegative. This CDR3 is CASSDDRGYSPLHF. In nucleotides, the CDR3 is TGTGCCAGCAGTGACGACAGGGGTTATTCACCCCTCCACTTT.